A single T cell receptor beta chain is shown here with its context. This entry comes from a study of blood T cell repertoires in COVID-19. On the study more broadly: COVID-19 samples, acute and convalescent, were from the United States, Italy and Spain. From T cells, B-cell-depleted T cells, or PBMCs came the material, which was cDNA or gDNA.

Original methodology: Amplifying reference gene primers gave estimates of nucleated cell counts. Clones were read by immunoSEQ multiplex PCR, and TCRdb kept only the in-frame ones, dropping some. V and J calls and clone size are copied from that table; D and trimming were computed from the DNA. The sample consists of 95,000 to 150,000 clones, 80% to 90% of them appearing once. Germline V gives CDR1 SGHNT, CDR2 YYREEE (reference sequence). The CDR3 is 15 amino acids. The V gene end was trimmed by 5 bases and the J gene end by 0 bases; junction bases not matched to a gene: 7. Sequenced input: peripheral blood. This chain links TRBV5-4 with TRBJ2-7; 8 nucleotides match TRBD1. The clonotype comes from a woman in her forties or fifties with acute or convalescent COVID-19. CDR3 DNA: TGTGCCAGCAGTCTCGGACAGGGCCTCTCCTACGAGCAGTACTTC. It is translated as CASSLGQGLSYEQYF.